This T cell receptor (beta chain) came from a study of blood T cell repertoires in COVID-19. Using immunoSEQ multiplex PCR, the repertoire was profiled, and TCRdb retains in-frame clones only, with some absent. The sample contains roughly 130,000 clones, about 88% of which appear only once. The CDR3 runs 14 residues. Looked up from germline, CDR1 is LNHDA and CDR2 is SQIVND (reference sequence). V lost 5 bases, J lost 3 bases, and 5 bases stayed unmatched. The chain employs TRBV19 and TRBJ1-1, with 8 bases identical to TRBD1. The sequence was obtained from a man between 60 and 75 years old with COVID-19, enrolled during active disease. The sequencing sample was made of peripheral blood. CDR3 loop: CASSDRGLDTEAFF. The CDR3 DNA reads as TGTGCCAGTAGTGACAGGGGCCTTGACACTGAAGCTTTCTTT.